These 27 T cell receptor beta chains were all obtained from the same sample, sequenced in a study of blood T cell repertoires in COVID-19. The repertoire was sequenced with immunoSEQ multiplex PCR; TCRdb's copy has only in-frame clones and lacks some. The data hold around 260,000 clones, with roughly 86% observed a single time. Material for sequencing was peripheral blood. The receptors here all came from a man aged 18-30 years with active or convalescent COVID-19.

CDR3 amino acids: CSVQGAIGNTIYF. The CDR3 DNA reads as TGCAGCGTACAGGGGGCGATTGGAAACACCATATATTTT. The rearrangement joins TRBV29-1 to TRBJ1-3; TRBD1 agrees at 9 bases. This CDR3 contains 13 residues. V lost 6 bases and J lost 3; bases outside the gene matches: 3. Germline-derived CDR1 and CDR2 are SQVTM and ANQGSEA.

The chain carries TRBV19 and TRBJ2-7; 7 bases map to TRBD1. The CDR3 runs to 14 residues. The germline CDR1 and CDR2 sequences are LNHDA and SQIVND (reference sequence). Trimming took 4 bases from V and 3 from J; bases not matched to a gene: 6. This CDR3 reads CASSRDSVGYEQYF. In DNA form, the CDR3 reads TGTGCCAGTAGTAGGGACAGCGTTGGCTACGAGCAGTACTTC.

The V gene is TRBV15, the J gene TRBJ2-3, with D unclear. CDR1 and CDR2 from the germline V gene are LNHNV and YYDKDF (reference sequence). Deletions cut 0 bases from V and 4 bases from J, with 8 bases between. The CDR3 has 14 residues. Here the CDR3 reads CATSRESPSDTQYF. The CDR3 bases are TGTGCCACCAGCAGAGAGAGTCCGTCAGATACGCAGTATTTT.

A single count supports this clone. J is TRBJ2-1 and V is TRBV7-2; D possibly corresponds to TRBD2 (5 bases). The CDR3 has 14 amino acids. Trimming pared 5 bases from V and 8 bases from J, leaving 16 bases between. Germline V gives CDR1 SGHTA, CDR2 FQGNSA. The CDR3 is CASSPQTTRDEQFF. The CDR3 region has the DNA TGTGCCAGCAGCCCGCAGACTACTAGGGATGAGCAGTTCTTC. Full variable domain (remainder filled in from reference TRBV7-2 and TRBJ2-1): GAGVSQSPSNKVTEKGKDVELRCDPISGHTALYWYRQSLGQGLEFLIYFQGNSAPDKSGLPSDRFSAERTGGSVSTLTIQRTQQEDSAVYLCASSPQTTRDEQFFGPGTRLTVL.

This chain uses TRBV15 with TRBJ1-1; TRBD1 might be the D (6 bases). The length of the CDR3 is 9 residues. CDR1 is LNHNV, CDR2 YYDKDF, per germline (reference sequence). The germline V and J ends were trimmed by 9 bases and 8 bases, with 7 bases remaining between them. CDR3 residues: CATQGEAFF. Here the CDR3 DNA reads TGTGCCACTCAGGGGGAAGCTTTCTTT.

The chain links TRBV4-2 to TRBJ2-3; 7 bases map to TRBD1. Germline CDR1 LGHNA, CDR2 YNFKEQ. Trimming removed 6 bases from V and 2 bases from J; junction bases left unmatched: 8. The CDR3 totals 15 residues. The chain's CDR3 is CASRLEGALTDTQYF. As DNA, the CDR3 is TGTGCCAGCAGGTTAGAGGGGGCGCTCACAGATACGCAGTATTTT.

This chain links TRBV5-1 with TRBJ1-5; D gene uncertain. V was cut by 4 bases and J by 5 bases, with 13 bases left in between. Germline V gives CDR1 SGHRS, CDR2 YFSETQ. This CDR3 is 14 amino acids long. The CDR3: CASSPRGLDQPQHF. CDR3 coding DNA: TGCGCCAGCAGCCCCCGAGGGCTGGATCAGCCCCAGCATTTT.

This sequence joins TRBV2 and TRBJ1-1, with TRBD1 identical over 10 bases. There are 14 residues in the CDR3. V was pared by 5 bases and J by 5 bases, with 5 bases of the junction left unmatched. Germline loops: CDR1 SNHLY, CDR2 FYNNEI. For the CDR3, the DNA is TGTGCCAGCAGTCGACAGGGGGCGGGAACTGAAGCTTTCTTT. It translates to CASSRQGAGTEAFF.

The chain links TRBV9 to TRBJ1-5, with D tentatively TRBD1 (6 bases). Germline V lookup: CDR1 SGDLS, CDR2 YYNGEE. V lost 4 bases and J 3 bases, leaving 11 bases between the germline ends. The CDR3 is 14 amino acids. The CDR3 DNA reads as TGTGCCAGCAGCCCCGGGACACACAATCAGCCCCAGCATTTT. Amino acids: CASSPGTHNQPQHF.

The CDR3 protein is CASSQDRTSYGYTF. In nucleotides, the CDR3 is TGTGCCAGCAGCCAAGATCGGACTAGCTATGGCTACACCTTC. V usage is TRBV4-2 and J usage is TRBJ1-2; D ambiguous. The CDR3 contains 14 residues. The V gene's germline CDR1 is LGHNA and CDR2 YNFKEQ. V was shortened by 0 bases and J by 4 bases, with 9 bases between the two germline ends.

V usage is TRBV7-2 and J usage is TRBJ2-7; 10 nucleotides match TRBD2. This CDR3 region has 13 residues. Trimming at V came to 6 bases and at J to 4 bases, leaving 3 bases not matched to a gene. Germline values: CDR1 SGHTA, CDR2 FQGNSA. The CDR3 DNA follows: TGTGCCAGCAGGGTAGCGGGGGGATACGAGCAGTACTTC. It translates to CASRVAGGYEQYF.

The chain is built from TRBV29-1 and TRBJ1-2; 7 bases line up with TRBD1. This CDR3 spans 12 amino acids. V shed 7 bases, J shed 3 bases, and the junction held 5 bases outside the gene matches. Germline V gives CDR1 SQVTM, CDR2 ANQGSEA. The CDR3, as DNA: TGCAGCGCCGTGACAGGGCACTATGGCTACACCTTC. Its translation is CSAVTGHYGYTF.

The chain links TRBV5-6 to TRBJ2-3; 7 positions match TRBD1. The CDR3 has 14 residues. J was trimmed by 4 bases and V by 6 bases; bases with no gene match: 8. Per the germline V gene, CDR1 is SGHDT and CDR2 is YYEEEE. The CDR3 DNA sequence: TGTGCCAGCACCGATTCAGGGGGTCCAGATACGCAGTATTTT. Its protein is CASTDSGGPDTQYF.

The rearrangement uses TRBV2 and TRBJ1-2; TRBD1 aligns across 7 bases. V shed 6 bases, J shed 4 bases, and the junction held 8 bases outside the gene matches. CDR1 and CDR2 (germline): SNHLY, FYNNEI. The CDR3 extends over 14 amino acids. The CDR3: CASRPGTALYGYTF. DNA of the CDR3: TGTGCCAGCAGACCTGGGACAGCTCTCTATGGCTACACCTTC.

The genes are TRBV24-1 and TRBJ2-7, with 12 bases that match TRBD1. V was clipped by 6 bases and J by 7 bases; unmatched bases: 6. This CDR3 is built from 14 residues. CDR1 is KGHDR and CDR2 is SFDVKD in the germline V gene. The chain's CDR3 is CATSSGTGGFEQYF. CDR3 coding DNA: TGTGCCACCAGTTCCGGGACAGGGGGCTTTGAGCAGTACTTC.

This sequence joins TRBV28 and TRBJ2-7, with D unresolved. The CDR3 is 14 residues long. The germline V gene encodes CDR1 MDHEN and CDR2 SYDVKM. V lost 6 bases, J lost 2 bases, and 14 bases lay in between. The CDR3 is CASSQTPRTYEQYF. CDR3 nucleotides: TGTGCCAGCAGCCAAACTCCACGAACCTACGAGCAGTACTTC.

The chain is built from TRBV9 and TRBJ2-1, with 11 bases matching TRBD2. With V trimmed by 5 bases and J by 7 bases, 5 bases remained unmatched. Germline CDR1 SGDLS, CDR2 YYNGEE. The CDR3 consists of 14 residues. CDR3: CASSPSGGWNEQFF. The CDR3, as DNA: TGTGCCAGCAGTCCTAGCGGGGGGTGGAATGAGCAGTTCTTC.

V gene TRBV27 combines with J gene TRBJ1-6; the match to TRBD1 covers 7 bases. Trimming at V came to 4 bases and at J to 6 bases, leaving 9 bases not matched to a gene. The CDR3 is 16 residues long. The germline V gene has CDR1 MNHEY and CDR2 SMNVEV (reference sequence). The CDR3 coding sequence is TGTGCCAGCAGTTGGAAGACAGGGACCCTTAATTCACCCCTCCACTTT. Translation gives CASSWKTGTLNSPLHF.

CDR3: CASSLDSGSGTDTQYF. CDR3 DNA: TGCGCCAGCAGCTTGGATAGCGGGAGTGGGACAGATACGCAGTATTTT. The V and J genes are TRBV5-1 and TRBJ2-3, with 9 bases fitting TRBD2. With V trimmed by 0 bases and J by 3 bases, 5 bases remained unmatched. The CDR3 is 16 amino acids. Germline-derived CDR1 and CDR2 are SGHRS and YFSETQ.

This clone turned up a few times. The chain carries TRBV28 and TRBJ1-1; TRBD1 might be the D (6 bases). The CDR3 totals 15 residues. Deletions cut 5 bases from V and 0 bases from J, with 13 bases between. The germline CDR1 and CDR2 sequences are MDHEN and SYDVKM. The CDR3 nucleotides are TGTGCCAGCAGTCCGGGTGACAGGATGAACACTGAAGCTTTCTTT. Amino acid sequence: CASSPGDRMNTEAFF.

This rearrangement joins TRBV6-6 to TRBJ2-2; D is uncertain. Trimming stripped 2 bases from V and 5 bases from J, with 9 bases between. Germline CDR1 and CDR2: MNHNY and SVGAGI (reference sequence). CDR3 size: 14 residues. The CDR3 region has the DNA TGTGCCAGCAGTTACCTCGCCCGGACCGGGGAGCTGTTTTTT. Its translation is CASSYLARTGELFF.

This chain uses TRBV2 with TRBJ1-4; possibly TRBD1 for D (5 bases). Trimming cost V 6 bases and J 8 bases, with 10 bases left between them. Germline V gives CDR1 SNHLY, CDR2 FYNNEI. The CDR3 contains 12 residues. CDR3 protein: CASRPGREKLFF. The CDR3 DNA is TGTGCCAGCAGACCAGGGAGGGAAAAACTGTTTTTT.

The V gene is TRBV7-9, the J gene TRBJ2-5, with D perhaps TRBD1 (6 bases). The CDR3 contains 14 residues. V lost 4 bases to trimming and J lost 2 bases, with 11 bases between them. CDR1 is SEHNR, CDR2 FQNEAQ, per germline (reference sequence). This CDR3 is CASSSPDSQETQYF. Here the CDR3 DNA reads TGTGCCAGCAGCTCACCGGACAGTCAAGAGACCCAGTACTTC.

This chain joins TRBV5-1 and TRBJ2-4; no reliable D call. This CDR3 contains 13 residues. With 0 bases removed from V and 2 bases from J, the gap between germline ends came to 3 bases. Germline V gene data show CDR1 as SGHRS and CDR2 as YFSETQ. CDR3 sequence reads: CASSLDTKNIQYF. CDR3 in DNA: TGCGCCAGCAGCTTGGACACCAAAAACATTCAGTACTTC.

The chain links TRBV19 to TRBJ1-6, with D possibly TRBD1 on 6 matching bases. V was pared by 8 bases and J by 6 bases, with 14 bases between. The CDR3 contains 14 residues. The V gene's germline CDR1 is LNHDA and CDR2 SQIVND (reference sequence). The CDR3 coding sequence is TGTGCCAGTGGGGGCGGGCCAACTAATTCACCCCTCCACTTT. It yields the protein CASGGGPTNSPLHF.

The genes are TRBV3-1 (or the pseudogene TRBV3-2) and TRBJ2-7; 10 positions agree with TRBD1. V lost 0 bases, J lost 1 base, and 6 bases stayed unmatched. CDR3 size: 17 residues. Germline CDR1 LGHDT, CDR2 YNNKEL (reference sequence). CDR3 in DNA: TGTGCCAGCAGCCAAGATGGAAGGGGACAGGGGTCCTACGAGCAGTACTTC. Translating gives CASSQDGRGQGSYEQYF.

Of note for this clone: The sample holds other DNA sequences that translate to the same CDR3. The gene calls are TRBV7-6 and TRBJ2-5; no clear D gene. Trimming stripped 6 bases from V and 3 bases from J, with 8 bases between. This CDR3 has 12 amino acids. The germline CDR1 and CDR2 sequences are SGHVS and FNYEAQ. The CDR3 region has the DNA TGTGCCAGCAGTAACAGAGAAGAGACCCAGTACTTC. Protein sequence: CASSNREETQYF.